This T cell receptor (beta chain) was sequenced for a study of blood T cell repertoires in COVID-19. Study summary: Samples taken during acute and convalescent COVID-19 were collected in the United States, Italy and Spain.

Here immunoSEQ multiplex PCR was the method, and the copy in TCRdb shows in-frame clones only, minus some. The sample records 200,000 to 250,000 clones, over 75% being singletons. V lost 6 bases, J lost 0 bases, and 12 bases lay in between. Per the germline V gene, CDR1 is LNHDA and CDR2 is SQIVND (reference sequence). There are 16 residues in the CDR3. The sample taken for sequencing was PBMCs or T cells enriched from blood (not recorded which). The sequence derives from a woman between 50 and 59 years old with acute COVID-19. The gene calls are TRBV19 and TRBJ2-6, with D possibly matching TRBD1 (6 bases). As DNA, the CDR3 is TGTGCCAGTAGAAGGACAGAACGCTCTGGGGCCAACGTCCTGACTTTC. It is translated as CASRRTERSGANVLTF. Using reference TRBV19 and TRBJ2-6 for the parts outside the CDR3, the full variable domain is DGGITQSPKYLFRKEGQNVTLSCEQNLNHDAMYWYRQDPGQGLRLIYYSQIVNDFQKGDIAEGYSVSREKKESFPLTVTSAQKNPTAFYLCASRRTERSGANVLTFGAGSRLTVL.